This T cell receptor (beta chain) came from a study of T cells in Graves' hyperthyroidism and ophthalmopathy. About the research overall: The authors collected peripheral blood at initial diagnosis, before any treatment.

Whole-study results and caveats: Among thyroid clonotypes expanded above 0.001, most also appeared in blood.

V lost 6 bases, J lost 5 bases, and 16 bases stayed unmatched. The CDR3 has 19 residues. TCR beta CDR3 region amplification was performed from RNA transcripts. HTBI primers were the set used in a first-round RT-PCR of the TCR CDR3. TCRdb re-called the multiplex PCR reads through MiXCR, storing one row per CDR3 protein. The repertoire includes around 350,000 distinct CDR3 sequences, over 10% of them detected once, and roughly 9.2% sits in the top ten. Comments on this clonotype: What it recognizes is unknown.

This clonotype originated in a woman under 30 with Graves' hyperthyroidism. The genes are TRBV12-3 or TRBV12-4 and TRBJ2-7; 16 nucleotides agree with TRBD2. Sequencing was performed on blood. This CDR3 is CASSPLPGLAGGEAHEQYF. For the CDR3, the DNA is TGTGCCAGCAGCCCCCTCCCGGGACTAGCGGGAGGGGAAGCCCACGAGCAGTACTTC.